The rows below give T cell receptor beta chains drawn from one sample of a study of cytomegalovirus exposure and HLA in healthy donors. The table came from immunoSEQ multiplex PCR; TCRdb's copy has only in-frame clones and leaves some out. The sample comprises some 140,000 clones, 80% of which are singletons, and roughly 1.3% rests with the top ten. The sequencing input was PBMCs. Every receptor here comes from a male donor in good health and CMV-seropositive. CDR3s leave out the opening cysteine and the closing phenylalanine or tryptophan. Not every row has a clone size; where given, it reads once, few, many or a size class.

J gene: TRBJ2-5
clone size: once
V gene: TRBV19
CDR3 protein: ASSISIGLTPGTQY

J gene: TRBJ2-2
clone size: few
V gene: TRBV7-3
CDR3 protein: ASSLTPDSGELF

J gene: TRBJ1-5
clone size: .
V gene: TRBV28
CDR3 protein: ASSGQFHQPQH

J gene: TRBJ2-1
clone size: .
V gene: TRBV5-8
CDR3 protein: ASRYSGTGEQF

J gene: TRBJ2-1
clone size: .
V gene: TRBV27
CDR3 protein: ASSFQGNNYNEQF

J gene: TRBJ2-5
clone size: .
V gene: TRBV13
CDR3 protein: ASSPGLAGSQETQY

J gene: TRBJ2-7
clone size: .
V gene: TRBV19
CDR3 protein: ASSMVASYEQY

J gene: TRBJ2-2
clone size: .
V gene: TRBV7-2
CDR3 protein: ASSLVGPGELF

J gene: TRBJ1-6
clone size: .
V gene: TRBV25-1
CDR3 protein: ASTEGAHVSPLH

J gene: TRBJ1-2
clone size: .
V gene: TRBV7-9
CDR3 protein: ASSPGTRAVYGYT

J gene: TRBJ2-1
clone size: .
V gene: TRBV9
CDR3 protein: ASSALTSAEQF

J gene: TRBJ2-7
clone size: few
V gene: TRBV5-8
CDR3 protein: ASSLYSYEQY

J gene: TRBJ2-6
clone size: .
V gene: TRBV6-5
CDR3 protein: ASSQSSSGANVLT

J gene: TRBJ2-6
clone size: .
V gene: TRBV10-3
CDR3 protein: ATGQVGSGANVLT

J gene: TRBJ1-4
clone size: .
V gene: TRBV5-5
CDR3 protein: ASSLEDGGQGREKLF

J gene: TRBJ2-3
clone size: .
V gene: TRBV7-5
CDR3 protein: ARSPVGSGASDTQY

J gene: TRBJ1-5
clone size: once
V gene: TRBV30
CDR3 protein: AWSQGYYSNQPQH

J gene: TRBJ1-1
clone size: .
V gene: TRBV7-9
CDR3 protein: ASSDRDRDSVLAF

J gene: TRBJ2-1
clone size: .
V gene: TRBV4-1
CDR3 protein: ASSQDFSEQF

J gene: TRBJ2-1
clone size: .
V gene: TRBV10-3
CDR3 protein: AISEFVGGRSGSYNEQF

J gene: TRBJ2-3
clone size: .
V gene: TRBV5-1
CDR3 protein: ASSLGQSTDTQY

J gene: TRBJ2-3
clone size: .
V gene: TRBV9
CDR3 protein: ASSVATSGVTDTQY

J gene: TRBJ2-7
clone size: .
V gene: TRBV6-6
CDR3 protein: ASSYSGSDSSYEQY

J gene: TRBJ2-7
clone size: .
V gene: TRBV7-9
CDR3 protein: SSSLGGASSHEQY

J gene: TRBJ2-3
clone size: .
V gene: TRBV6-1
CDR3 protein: ASSGTAGGGSDTQY

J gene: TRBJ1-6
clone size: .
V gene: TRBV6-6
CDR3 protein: ASSFLNSPLH

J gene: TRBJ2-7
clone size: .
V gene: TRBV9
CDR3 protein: ASSVAGGTYEQY

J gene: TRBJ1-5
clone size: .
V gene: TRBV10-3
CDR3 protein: AISEFSWPQH

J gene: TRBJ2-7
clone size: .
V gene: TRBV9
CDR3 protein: ASSAGTGLIYEQY

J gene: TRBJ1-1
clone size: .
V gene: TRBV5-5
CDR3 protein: ASSSKQGRITEAF

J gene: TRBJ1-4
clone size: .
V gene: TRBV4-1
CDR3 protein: ASSRNPSAKNEKLF

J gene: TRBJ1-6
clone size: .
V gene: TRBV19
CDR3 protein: ASSPRQGGSPLH

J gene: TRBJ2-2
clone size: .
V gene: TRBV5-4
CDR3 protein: ASSGGGQGRTGELF

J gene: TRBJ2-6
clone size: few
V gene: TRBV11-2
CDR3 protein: ASSTGGAGANVLT

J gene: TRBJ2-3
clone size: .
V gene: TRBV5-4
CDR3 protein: ASSMGLAGEDTQY

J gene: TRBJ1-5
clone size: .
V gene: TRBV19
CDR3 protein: ASSPWGTGEDQPQH

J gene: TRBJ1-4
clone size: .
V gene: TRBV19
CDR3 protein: ASRNTDTNEKLF

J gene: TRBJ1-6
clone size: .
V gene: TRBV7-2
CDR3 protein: ASSLMTATNSPLH

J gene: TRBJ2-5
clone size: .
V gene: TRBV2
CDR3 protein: ASHTSGGRFGY

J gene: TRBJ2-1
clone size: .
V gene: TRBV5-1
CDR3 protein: ASSLGGEPYNEQF

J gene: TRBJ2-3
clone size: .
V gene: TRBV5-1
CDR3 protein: ASSLDGLAGVAQY

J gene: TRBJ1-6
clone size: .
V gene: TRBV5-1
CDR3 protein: ASSYARDGDSPLH

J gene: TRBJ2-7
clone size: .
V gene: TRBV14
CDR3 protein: ASSYGVGYEQY

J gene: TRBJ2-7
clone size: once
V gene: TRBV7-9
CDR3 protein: ASSSRRDGTSYEQY

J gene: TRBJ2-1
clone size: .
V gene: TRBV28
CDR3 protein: ASSLYRGNEQF

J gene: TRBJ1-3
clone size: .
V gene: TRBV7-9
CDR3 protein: ASSRPGTGFAYGNTIY

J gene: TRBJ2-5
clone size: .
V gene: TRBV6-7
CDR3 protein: ALQVFQETQY

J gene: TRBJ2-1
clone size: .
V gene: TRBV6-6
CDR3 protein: ASTKTTGDNEQF

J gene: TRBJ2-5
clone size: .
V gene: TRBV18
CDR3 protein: ASSPRISGDQETQY

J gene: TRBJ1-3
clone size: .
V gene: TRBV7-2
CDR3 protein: ASSLGGGTGNTIY

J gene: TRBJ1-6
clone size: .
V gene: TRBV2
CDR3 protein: ASIRTPVNNSPLH

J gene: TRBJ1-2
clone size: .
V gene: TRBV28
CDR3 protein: ASSRDRRPRGYT

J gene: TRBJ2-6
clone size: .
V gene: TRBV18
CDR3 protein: ASSPAIFGSGANVLT

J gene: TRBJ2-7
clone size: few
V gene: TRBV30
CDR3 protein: AWSRDLSYEQY

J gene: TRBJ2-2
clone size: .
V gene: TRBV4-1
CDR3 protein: ASSPTSTGELF